Listed below are T cell receptor beta chains from one sample, sequenced in a study of post-analysis software for immune sequencing data. Each CDR3 protein gets one entry after TCRdb re-called the PCR reads with MiXCR. The table lists roughly 430,000 distinct CDR3 sequences, more than 30% of them singletons, with roughly 8.2% in the top ten. Sequencing input: blood. These receptors were taken from a girl aged 2-10 years with multiple sclerosis. CDR3s include the opening cysteine and the closing phenylalanine or tryptophan. A D gene is named only where the DNA matches it firmly. Where a row states a size, it is once, few, many or the class of an expanded clone; other rows omit it.

clone_size	j_call	v_call	d_call	cdr3_nt	cdr3_aa
-	TRBJ2-7	TRBV11-2	-	TGTGCCAGCAGCACCCCCCGTCTGGGCCCCTACGAGCAGTACTTC	CASSTPRLGPYEQYF
few	TRBJ2-1	TRBV20-1	-	TGCAGTGTTAGTCTAGACTCCTACAATGAGCAGTTCTTC	CSVSLDSYNEQFF
once	TRBJ2-3	TRBV6-2/TRBV6-3	TRBD1	TGTGCCAGCAGTTCGCCCGGACAGGGTTTCAACTGGGAGTATTTT	CASSSPGQGFNWEYF
-	TRBJ2-1	TRBV10-2	TRBD2	TGCGCCAGCAGATTGGGACTAGCGGGAGGACGGGCCTACAATGAGCAGTTCTTC	CASRLGLAGGRAYNEQFF
-	TRBJ2-7	TRBV29-1	TRBD2	TGCAGCGTGACCCCGGGACTAGCGGGAGGGCCCTCGCCAGTCTCCTACGAGCAGTACTTC	CSVTPGLAGGPSPVSYEQYF
-	TRBJ2-7	TRBV11-2	TRBD2	TGTGCCAGCAGCTTAGAGGGTGAGCGGGGCCTCTCCTACGAGCAGTACTTC	CASSLEGERGLSYEQYF
-	TRBJ2-7	TRBV18	-	TGTGCCAGCTCACCAGCCAGGGATTCCTACGAGCAGTACTTC	CASSPARDSYEQYF
few	TRBJ1-4	TRBV6-5	-	TGTGCCAGCAGTTACTCGGGGGGTACAACTAATGAAAAACTGTTTTTT	CASSYSGGTTNEKLFF
-	TRBJ2-1	TRBV19	-	TGTGCCAGTAGTTCGGCTAGCGCCTACAATGAGCAGTTCTTC	CASSSASAYNEQFF
-	TRBJ1-2	TRBV5-1	-	TGCGCCAGCAGCTTGGCAGGGGCCTCTGGCTACACCTTC	CASSLAGASGYTF
-	TRBJ1-5	TRBV15	-	TGTGCCACCAGCAGTTATGGCAATCAGCCCCAGCATTTT	CATSSYGNQPQHF
-	TRBJ2-6	TRBV6-1	TRBD1	TGTGCCAGCATTTCACAGGGGAGTGGGGCCAACGTCCTGACTTTC	CASISQGSGANVLTF
-	TRBJ2-1	TRBV29-1	-	TGCAGCGTTGAACAGGGTAATGAGCAGTTCTTC	CSVEQGNEQFF
-	TRBJ1-5	TRBV6-2/TRBV6-3	-	TGTGCCAGCAACGGACACACAGTTTATCAGCCCCAGCATTTT	CASNGHTVYQPQHF
-	TRBJ1-5	TRBV6-6	-	TGTGCAGCGTCGGGGTTATATAGCAATCAGCCCCAGCATTTT	CAASGLYSNQPQHF
few	TRBJ1-1	TRBV7-2	TRBD1	TGTGCCAGCAGCCAAGACAGGGGCGTACAAGCTTTCTTT	CASSQDRGVQAFF
-	TRBJ2-7	TRBV27	-	TGTGCCAGCAGTTTGATGGGCGAGGCACTCTACGAGCAGTACTTC	CASSLMGEALYEQYF
-	TRBJ2-3	TRBV29-1	-	TGCAGCGTTCCTAACCCAGTTGACAGGGGAGGGGACACAGATACGCAGTATTTT	CSVPNPVDRGGDTDTQYF
-	TRBJ2-4	TRBV20-1	TRBD2	TGCAGTGCTAGAGAGCTAGCGGGGGTTCAAGCCAAAAACATTCAGTACTTC	CSARELAGVQAKNIQYF
-	TRBJ2-6	TRBV6-5	-	TGTGCCAGCAGTTACTCTGAGCTCTCTGGGGCCAACGTCCTGACTTTC	CASSYSELSGANVLTF
-	TRBJ2-3	TRBV5-6	TRBD2	TGTGCCAGCAGCTGGGGGATCCCGGGAGGGCGCCGGATTACGCAGTATTTT	CASSWGIPGGRRITQYF
-	TRBJ2-5	TRBV6-5	-	TGTGCCAGCAGTCTCGTGGCGCCATACGAGACCCAGTACTTC	CASSLVAPYETQYF
-	TRBJ2-1	TRBV20-1	-	TGCAGTGCTAGAGGGTTGAACAGCTACAATGAGCAGTTCTTC	CSARGLNSYNEQFF
-	TRBJ1-2	TRBV6-1	-	TGTGCCAGCAGACTACAGGGACCAGGCGGCTACACCTTC	CASRLQGPGGYTF
-	TRBJ1-2	TRBV5-1	TRBD1	TGCGCCAGCAGCCCAGGGACAGGGGGAGTAGTAGGGTATGGCTACACCTTC	CASSPGTGGVVGYGYTF
-	TRBJ1-2	TRBV15	-	TGTGCCACCAGCAGAGACAGGGCCTCTGACTATGGCTACACCTTC	CATSRDRASDYGYTF
-	TRBJ1-2	TRBV29-1	-	TGCAGCGTAGACGGACAGAGGACTAACTATGGCTACACCTTC	CSVDGQRTNYGYTF
few	TRBJ2-1	TRBV3-1	TRBD2	TGTGCCAGCAGCCAAGATCCGGGGACTAGCGTATACAATGAGCAGTTCTTC	CASSQDPGTSVYNEQFF
-	TRBJ2-1	TRBV28	-	TGTGCCAGCAAACTCTCCCCCTACAATGAGCAGTTCTTC	CASKLSPYNEQFF
many	TRBJ2-7	TRBV29-1	-	TGCAGCGTTGAAGAATGGGACACCCACCGGGGCTCCTACGAGCAGTACTTC	CSVEEWDTHRGSYEQYF
-	TRBJ2-7	TRBV11-2	TRBD1	TGTGCCAGCAGCTTAGGACAGGGGGCGATCTACGAGCAGTACTTC	CASSLGQGAIYEQYF